This T cell receptor beta chain was sequenced in a study of PD-1 blockade in classical Hodgkin lymphoma. Time point specified: newly diagnosed, previously untreated cHL patient sample. PBMCs were thawed, and CD8+ T cells were then isolated from them by magnetic negative selection. Trimming took off 4 bases at V and 4 bases at J, with 19 bases between the two ends. The CDR3 is 17 residues long. Germline values: CDR1 LGHNA, CDR2 YSLEER. The assay was immunoSEQ multiplex PCR, and TCRdb's table has in-frame clones only and misses some. The sample records some 10,000 clones, 86% being singletons. Source material: CD8+ T cells from blood. This sequence was found in a human donor with classical Hodgkin lymphoma. V gene TRBV4-3 combines with J gene TRBJ1-4; D call uncertain. Written as DNA, the CDR3 is TGCGCCAGCAGCCGCCTCTACCCTTCCAAGGGTAATGAAAAACTGTTTTTT. Translated: CASSRLYPSKGNEKLFF.